This record concerns one T cell receptor (beta chain) sequence. Its antigen is not known. This entry belongs to a study of shared clonotypes between healthy human individuals. The germline V gene encodes CDR1 LGHNA and CDR2 YSLEER. The length of the CDR3 is 15 residues. V lost 3 bases and J 0 bases, leaving 9 bases between the germline ends. As processed by the authors: Owing to the provision of junction-only sequences devoid of quality scores by immunoSEQ, filtering differed. Profiling relied on immunoSEQ multiplex PCR, and the TCRdb table lists in-frame clones only, not all of them. V, J and clone size were drawn from that table, and D and trimming were deduced from the DNA. Of over a million clones in the sample, roughly 96% were seen once. Overall study results and limits: Owing to a small donor count, the genetic and exposure-history diversity represented was limited.

What was sequenced was naive CD4+ T cells sorted from blood. Described subset: CD45RA+ positively selected. The gene calls are TRBV4-3 and TRBJ1-3, with D perhaps matching TRBD1 (6 bases). This receptor was identified in a man aged 25 to 40 in good health. CDR3 loop: CASSQTGGSGNTIYF. In nucleotides, the CDR3 is TGCGCCAGCAGCCAGACAGGAGGCTCTGGAAACACCATATATTTT.